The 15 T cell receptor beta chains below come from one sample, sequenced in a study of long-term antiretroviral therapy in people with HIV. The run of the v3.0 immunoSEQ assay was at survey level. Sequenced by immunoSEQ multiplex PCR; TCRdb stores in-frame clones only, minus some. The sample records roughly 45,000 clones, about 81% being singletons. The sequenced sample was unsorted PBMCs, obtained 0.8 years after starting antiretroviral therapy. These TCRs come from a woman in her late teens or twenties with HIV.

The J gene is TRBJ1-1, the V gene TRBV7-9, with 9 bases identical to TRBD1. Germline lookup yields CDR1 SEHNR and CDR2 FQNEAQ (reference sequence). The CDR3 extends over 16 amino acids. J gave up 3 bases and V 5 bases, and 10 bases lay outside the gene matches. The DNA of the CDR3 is TGTGCCAGCAGCCCTCCGGGACAGGGTGACTACACTGAAGCTTTCTTT. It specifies CASSPPGQGDYTEAFF. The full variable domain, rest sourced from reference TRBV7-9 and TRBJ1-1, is DTGVSQNPRHKITKRGQNVTFRCDPISEHNRLYWYRQTLGQGPEFLTYFQNEAQLEKSRLLSDRFSAERPKGSFSTLEIQRTEQGDSAMYLCASSPPGQGDYTEAFFGQGTRLTVV.

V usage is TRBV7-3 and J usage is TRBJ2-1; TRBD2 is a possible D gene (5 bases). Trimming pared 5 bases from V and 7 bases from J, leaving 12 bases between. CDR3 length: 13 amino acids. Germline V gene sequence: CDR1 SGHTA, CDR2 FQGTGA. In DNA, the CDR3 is TGTGCCAGCAGCCCACTTGAGCGGAATGAGCAGTTCTTC. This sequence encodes CASSPLERNEQFF.

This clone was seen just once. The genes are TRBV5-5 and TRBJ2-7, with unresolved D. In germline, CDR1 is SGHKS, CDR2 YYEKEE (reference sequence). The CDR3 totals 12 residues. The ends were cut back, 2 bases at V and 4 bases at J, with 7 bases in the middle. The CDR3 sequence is CASSFTEYEQYF. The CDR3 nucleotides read TGTGCCAGCAGCTTCACTGAGTACGAGCAGTACTTC.

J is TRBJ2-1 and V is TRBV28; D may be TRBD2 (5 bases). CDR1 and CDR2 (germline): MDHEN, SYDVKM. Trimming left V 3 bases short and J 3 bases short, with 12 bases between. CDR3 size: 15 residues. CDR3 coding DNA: TGTGCCAGCAGTTTGGGGAGTACCTACTACAATGAGCAGTTCTTC. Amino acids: CASSLGSTYYNEQFF. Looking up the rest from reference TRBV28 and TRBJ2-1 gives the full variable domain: DVKVTQSSRYLVKRTGEKVFLECVQDMDHENMFWYRQDPGLGLRLIYFSYDVKMKEKGDIPEGYSVSREKKERFSLILESASTNQTSMYLCASSLGSTYYNEQFFGPGTRLTVL.

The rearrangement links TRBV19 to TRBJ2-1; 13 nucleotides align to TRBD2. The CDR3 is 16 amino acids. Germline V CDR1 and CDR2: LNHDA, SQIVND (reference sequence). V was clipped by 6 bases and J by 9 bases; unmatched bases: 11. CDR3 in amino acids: CASRDSRLAGGVEQFF. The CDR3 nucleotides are TGTGCCAGTAGAGACAGTAGACTAGCGGGAGGCGTTGAGCAGTTCTTC.

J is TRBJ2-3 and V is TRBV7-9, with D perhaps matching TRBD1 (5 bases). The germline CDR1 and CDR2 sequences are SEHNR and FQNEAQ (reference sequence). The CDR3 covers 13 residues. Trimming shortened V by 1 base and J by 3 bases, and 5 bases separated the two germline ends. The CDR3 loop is CASSLDRTDTQYF. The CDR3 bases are TGTGCCAGCAGCTTAGACAGGACAGATACGCAGTATTTT.

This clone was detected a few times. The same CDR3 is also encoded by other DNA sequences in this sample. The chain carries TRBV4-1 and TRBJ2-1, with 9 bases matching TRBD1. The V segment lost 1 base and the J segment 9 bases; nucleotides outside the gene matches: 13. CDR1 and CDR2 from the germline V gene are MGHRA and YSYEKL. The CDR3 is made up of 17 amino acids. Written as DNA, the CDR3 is TGCGCCAGCAGCCAAGGAGCTGTACAGGGGGCGGATATTGAGCAGTTCTTC. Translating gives CASSQGAVQGADIEQFF.

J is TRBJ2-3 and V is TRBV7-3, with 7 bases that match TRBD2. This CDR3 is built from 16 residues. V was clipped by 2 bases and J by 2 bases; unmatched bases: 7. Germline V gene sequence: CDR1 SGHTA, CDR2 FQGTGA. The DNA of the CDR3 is TGTGCCAGCAGCTTAGGTCTAGCGGCCGCCACAGATACGCAGTATTTT. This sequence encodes CASSLGLAAATDTQYF.

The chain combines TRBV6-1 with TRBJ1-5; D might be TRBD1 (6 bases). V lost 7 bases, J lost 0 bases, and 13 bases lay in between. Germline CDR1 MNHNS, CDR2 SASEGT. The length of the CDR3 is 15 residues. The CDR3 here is CASTEPGVSNQPQHF. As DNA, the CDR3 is TGTGCCAGCACCGAACCAGGGGTTAGCAATCAGCCCCAGCATTTT.

The CDR3 loop is CASSPGLGSTYEQYF. CDR3 sequence (DNA): TGTGCCAGCAGCCCGGGACTAGGTAGCACCTACGAGCAGTACTTC. The chain carries TRBV11-2 and TRBJ2-7; TRBD2 agrees at 8 bases. The germline V gene encodes CDR1 SGHAT and CDR2 FQNNGV. The V segment lost 5 bases and the J segment 2 bases; nucleotides outside the gene matches: 8. This CDR3 region has 15 residues.

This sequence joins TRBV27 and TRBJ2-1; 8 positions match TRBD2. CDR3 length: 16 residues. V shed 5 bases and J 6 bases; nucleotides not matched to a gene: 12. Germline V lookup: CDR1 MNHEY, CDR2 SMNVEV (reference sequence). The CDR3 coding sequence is TGTGCCAGCAGTAAAACTAGAGACGGGAGGGGCAATGAGCAGTTCTTC. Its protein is CASSKTRDGRGNEQFF.

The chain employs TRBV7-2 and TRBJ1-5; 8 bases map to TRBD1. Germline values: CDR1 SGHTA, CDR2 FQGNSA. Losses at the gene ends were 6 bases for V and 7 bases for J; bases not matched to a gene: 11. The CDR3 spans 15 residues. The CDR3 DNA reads TGTGCCAGCAGTCGGACAGGGACCGGGGAGCAGCCCCAGCATTTT. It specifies CASSRTGTGEQPQHF.

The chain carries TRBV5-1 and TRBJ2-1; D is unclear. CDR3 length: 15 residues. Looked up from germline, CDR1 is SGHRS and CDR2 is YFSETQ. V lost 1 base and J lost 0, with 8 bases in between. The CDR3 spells CASSLWQSSYNEQFF. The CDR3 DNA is TGCGCCAGCAGCTTGTGGCAAAGCTCCTACAATGAGCAGTTCTTC.

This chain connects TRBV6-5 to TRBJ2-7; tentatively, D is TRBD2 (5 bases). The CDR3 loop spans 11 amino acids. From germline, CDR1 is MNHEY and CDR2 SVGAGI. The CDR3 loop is CVGKRLYEQYF. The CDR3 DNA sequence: TGTGTGGGGAAGCGGCTCTACGAGCAGTACTTC.

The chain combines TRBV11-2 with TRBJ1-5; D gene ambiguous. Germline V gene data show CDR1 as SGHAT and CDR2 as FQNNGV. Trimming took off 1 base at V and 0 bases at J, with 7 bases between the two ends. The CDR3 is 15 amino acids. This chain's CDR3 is CASSLGGYSNQPQHF. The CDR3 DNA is TGTGCCAGCAGCTTAGGAGGGTATAGCAATCAGCCCCAGCATTTT.